This T cell receptor beta chain was sequenced for a study of blood T cell repertoires in COVID-19. Overall study: From the United States, Italy and Spain came samples of acute and convalescent COVID-19. The analysed material was cDNA or gDNA that came from T cells, B-cell-depleted T cells, or PBMCs.

Per the authors' pipeline: The authors estimated nucleated cell counts from reference gene primer amplification. Libraries were prepared by immunoSEQ multiplex PCR; TCRdb keeps only in-frame clonotypes and omits some of them. That table is the source of V, J and clone size, and D and trimming were worked out from the DNA. The table shows about 200,000 clones, with approximately 84% occurring only once. The CDR3 length is 15 residues. CDR1 SGHTA and CDR2 FQGTGA come from the germline V gene. Losses at the gene ends were 5 bases for V and 7 bases for J; bases not matched to a gene: 5. The receptor comes from an elderly woman with acute or convalescent COVID-19. V and J are TRBV7-3 and TRBJ2-1; 13 positions match TRBD2. The sequenced material came from peripheral blood. The CDR3 region has the DNA TGTGCCAGCAGCCCGGGACTAGCGGGGCTAAATGAGCAGTTCTTC. This codes for CASSPGLAGLNEQFF.